The T cell receptor (beta chain) described here comes from a study of T cells in Graves' hyperthyroidism and ophthalmopathy. Overall study results and limits: Ophthalmopathy and stable hyperthyroidism were told apart by a 13 V-J model.

RNA transcripts provided the source from which TCR beta CDR3 regions were amplified. HTBI primers were employed in a first-round RT-PCR of the TCR CDR3. TCRdb re-analysed the multiplex PCR reads in MiXCR, keeping a single row per CDR3 protein. The sample has roughly 200,000 distinct CDR3 sequences; about 17% are singletons. No ophthalmopathy progression within 18 months constituted stable Graves' hyperthyroidism. Those with hyperthyroidism were 18 to 65 years old, newly diagnosed, and ill for under 2 months. Approximately 10 ml of fresh peripheral blood supplied the PBMCs. Germline CDR1 SQVTM, CDR2 ANQGSEA. The CDR3 extends over 14 amino acids. Trimming removed 6 bases from V and 2 bases from J, with 17 bases in between. In regard to this clonotype: Its antigen remains unidentified.

Sequenced sample: blood. The chain employs TRBV29-1 and TRBJ2-7, with a tentative D call TRBD1 (5 bases). This TCR was sampled from a man between 40 and 49 years old with Graves' hyperthyroidism. The CDR3 loop reads CSVGIGRTTYEQYF. The CDR3 DNA reads TGCAGCGTGGGGATAGGCAGGACAACCTACGAGCAGTACTTC.